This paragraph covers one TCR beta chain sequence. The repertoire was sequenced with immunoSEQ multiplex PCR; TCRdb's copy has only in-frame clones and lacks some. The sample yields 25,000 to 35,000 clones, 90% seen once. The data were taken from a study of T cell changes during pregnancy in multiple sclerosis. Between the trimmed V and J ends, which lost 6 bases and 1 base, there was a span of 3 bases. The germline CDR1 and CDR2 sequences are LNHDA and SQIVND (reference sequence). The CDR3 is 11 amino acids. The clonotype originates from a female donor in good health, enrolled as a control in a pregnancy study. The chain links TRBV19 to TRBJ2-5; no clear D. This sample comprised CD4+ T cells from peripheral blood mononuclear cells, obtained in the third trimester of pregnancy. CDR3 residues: CASRAQETQYF. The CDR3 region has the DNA TGTGCCAGTAGGGCCCAAGAGACCCAGTACTTC.